The entry that follows covers one T cell receptor (beta chain) sequence. The time point: persistent/refractory GD, antithyroid drugs over 5 years with positive TRAb. The authors made the TCR library using RNA they extracted from PBMCs. There are 12 residues in the CDR3. Trimming removed 0 bases at V and 9 bases at J, with 5 bases between. Germline assignment: CDR1 KGHDR and CDR2 SFDVKD. Relying on iRepertoire HTBI primers and Arm-PCR of CDR3 regions, the team built TCR beta libraries. TCRdb recomputed calls from the multiplex PCR reads with MiXCR, one row per CDR3 protein. The table has roughly 490,000 distinct CDR3 sequences, 20% to 25% seen once. The data were obtained in a study of regulatory T cells in long-lasting Graves disease.

The chain links TRBV24-1 to TRBJ2-1, with TRBD1 as a possible D gene (5 bases). The sequences come from peripheral blood mononuclear cells (PBMCs), collected when the disease was refractory, from a patient treated with antithyroid drugs. The TCR was taken from a female donor with Graves disease. CDR3 amino acids: CATSDLQGEQFF. In DNA, the CDR3 is TGTGCCACCAGTGATTTGCAGGGTGAGCAGTTCTTC.